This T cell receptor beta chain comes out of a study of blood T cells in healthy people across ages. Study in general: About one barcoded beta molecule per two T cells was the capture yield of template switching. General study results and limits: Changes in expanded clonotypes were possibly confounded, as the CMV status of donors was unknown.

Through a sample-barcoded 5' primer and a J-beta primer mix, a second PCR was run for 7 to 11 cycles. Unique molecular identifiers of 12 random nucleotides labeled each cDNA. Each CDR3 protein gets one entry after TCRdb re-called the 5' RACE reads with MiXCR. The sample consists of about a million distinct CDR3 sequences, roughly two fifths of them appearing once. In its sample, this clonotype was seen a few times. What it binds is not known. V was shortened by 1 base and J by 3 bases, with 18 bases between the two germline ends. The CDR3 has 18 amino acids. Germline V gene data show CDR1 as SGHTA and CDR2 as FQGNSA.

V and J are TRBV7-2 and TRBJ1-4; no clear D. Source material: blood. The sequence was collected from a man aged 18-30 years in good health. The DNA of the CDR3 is TGTGCCAGCAGCTTAGTCCCCCGCGGTCGGCTGTCTAATGAAAAACTGTTTTTT. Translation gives CASSLVPRGRLSNEKLFF.